Listed below are T cell receptor beta chains from one sample, sequenced in a study of blood T cell repertoires in COVID-19. Sequencing was performed with immunoSEQ multiplex PCR; in TCRdb, only in-frame clones are kept and a portion is missing. The data show 200,000 to 250,000 clones, with around nine tenths seen just once and about 15% held by the top ten. Sequencing input: PBMCs or T cells enriched from blood (not recorded which). These receptors originate from a woman between 50 and 59 years old with acute COVID-19. CDR3s include the opening cysteine and the closing phenylalanine or tryptophan. A D gene is named only where the DNA matches it firmly. For some rows the clone size is stated as once, few or many, or as a class when expanded; others skip it.

clone size	V gene	J gene	CDR3 length	D gene	CDR3 protein	CDR3 DNA
few	TRBV27	TRBJ1-5	14	TRBD1	CASRQGAGNQPQHF	TGTGCCAGCAGACAGGGGGCGGGCAATCAGCCCCAGCATTTT
NA	TRBV7-3	TRBJ2-2	15	NA	CASRRQDTNTGELFF	TGTGCCAGCAGGCGTCAGGATACTAACACCGGGGAGCTGTTTTTT
NA	TRBV19	TRBJ1-3	18	NA	CASSGLNRESRSGNTIYF	TGTGCCAGTAGTGGTCTAAACAGGGAATCTCGCTCTGGAAACACCATATATTTT
few	TRBV28	TRBJ1-6	15	NA	CASSLWGADNSPLHF	TGTGCCAGCAGTTTATGGGGGGCTGATAATTCACCCCTCCACTTT
NA	TRBV3-1/TRBV3-2	TRBJ2-1	17	TRBD2	CASSPHAGGGSYNEQFF	TGTGCCAGCAGCCCCCATGCGGGAGGGGGTTCCTACAATGAGCAGTTCTTC
NA	TRBV19	TRBJ2-3	14	TRBD1	CASSTGTGEDTQYF	TGTGCCAGTAGTACCGGGACAGGGGAAGATACGCAGTATTTT
NA	TRBV7-2	TRBJ1-5	15	NA	CASSLVSNSNQPQHF	TGTGCCAGCAGCTTAGTCAGTAATAGCAATCAGCCCCAGCATTTT
once	TRBV29-1	TRBJ2-2	13	NA	CSAETENTGELFF	TGCAGCGCAGAGACAGAGAACACCGGGGAGCTGTTTTTT
NA	TRBV4-1	TRBJ2-2	17	TRBD1	CASSQGTGRSGTGELFF	TGCGCCAGCAGCCAGGGGACAGGGAGATCGGGCACCGGGGAGCTGTTTTTT
NA	TRBV19	TRBJ2-7	16	TRBD2	CASTPVAGGPSYEQYF	TGTGCCAGTACCCCGGTAGCGGGAGGGCCTAGCTACGAGCAGTACTTC
NA	TRBV6-2/TRBV6-3	TRBJ1-4	16	NA	CASSYSWHGVNEKLFF	TGTGCCAGCAGTTACTCGTGGCACGGAGTTAATGAAAAACTGTTTTTT
NA	TRBV7-8	TRBJ2-7	15	NA	CASSPGELSSYEQYF	TGTGCCAGCAGCCCGGGGGAGCTAAGCTCCTACGAGCAGTACTTC
NA	TRBV1	TRBJ2-3	13	NA	CTSRDRSTDTQYF	TGCACCAGCAGGGACAGGAGCACAGATACGCAGTATTTT
NA	TRBV18	TRBJ2-7	13	NA	CASSQGQPYEQYF	TGTGCCAGCTCACAAGGACAACCCTACGAGCAGTACTTC
NA	TRBV19	TRBJ2-1	16	TRBD2	CASRSTSGRATDEQFF	TGTGCCAGTAGGTCTACTAGCGGGAGGGCCACAGATGAGCAGTTCTTC
NA	TRBV5-1	TRBJ2-2	14	TRBD2	CASTPFGGTGELFF	TGCGCCAGCACCCCTTTCGGGGGGACCGGGGAGCTGTTTTTT
few	TRBV4-2	TRBJ2-1	15	TRBD2	CASSQGGSGGNEQFF	TGTGCCAGCAGCCAGGGCGGGAGTGGCGGCAATGAGCAGTTCTTC
NA	TRBV27	TRBJ2-7	16	TRBD1	CASSPLRGKGSYEQYF	TGTGCCAGCAGTCCCCTCAGGGGGAAGGGCTCCTACGAGCAGTACTTC
once	TRBV2	TRBJ1-1	14	TRBD1	CASKDGTGNTEAFF	TGTGCCAGCAAAGACGGGACAGGGAACACTGAAGCTTTCTTT
NA	TRBV6-1	TRBJ1-3	15	TRBD1	CASSEDRLSGNTIYF	TGTGCCAGCAGTGAGGACAGGCTCTCTGGAAACACCATATATTTT
NA	TRBV9	TRBJ2-3	14	TRBD2	CASSVEASGSEEYF	TGTGCCAGCAGCGTAGAGGCTAGCGGGAGCGAAGAGTATTTT
NA	TRBV2	TRBJ2-3	15	TRBD1	CASNRRDRAGDTQYF	TGTGCCAGCAATCGCCGGGACAGGGCCGGAGATACGCAGTATTTT
NA	TRBV27	TRBJ1-4	15	TRBD1	CASSLTGTGVEKLFF	TGTGCCAGCAGTTTGACCGGGACAGGGGTTGAAAAACTGTTTTTT
NA	TRBV11-2	TRBJ2-1	15	TRBD2	CASSPLAGVGNEQFF	TGTGCCAGCAGCCCGCTAGCGGGAGTCGGGAATGAGCAGTTCTTC
NA	TRBV7-2	TRBJ2-7	15	TRBD2	CASSSRIAGFGEQYF	TGTGCCAGCAGCTCCCGAATAGCGGGATTTGGCGAGCAGTACTTC
NA	TRBV15	TRBJ2-3	17	NA	CATSRDGYETSTDTQYF	TGTGCCACCAGCAGAGATGGTTATGAGACTAGCACAGATACGCAGTATTTT
NA	TRBV9	TRBJ1-1	15	TRBD1	CASSVGPGGHTEAFF	TGTGCCAGCAGCGTCGGCCCAGGGGGACACACTGAAGCTTTCTTT